The 9 T cell receptor beta chains listed next were all sequenced from one sample in a study of CXCR3-negative and CXCR3-positive naive CD8 T cells. UMI-labeled 5' RACE yielded the TRB cDNA libraries. After re-calling the 5' RACE reads, TCRdb lists one entry per CDR3 protein, DNA absent. The listing records tens of thousands of distinct CDR3 sequences. The sequencing input was naive CXCR3- CD8+ T cells from blood. Regarding subset: CD45RO-CCR7+CD27+CD95- naive CD8+ T cells lacking CXCR3 (TNR3-). The origin of the receptors is a human donor in good health. Some clones in this sample may be carry-over from other donors' samples.

V gene TRBV13 combines with J gene TRBJ2-3. This CDR3 region has 15 residues. Germline loops: CDR1 PRHDT, CDR2 FYEKMQ (reference sequence). The CDR3 loop is CASSLGPSHTDTQYF.

The chain employs TRBV7-8 and TRBJ1-2; checking the TCRdb D call of TRBD1 is not possible without DNA. Per germline, CDR1 SGHVS and CDR2 FQNEAQ. CDR3 length: 15 amino acids. CDR3 sequence reads: CASSSNQGPGYGYTF.

The rearrangement links TRBV29-1 to TRBJ2-1; checking the TCRdb D call of TRBD1 is not possible without DNA. The length of the CDR3 is 16 residues. The germline gives CDR1 SQVTM, CDR2 ANQGSEA. The CDR3 here is CRVEDLVRGVYNEQFF.

The chain employs TRBV14 and TRBJ2-7; the D call from TCRdb, TRBD1, cannot be confirmed without DNA. The CDR3 contains 17 residues. Germline CDR1 SGHDN, CDR2 FVKESK. CDR3 amino acids: CASSQDTPGFGSYEQYF.

The V and J genes are TRBV5-4 and TRBJ1-1. The CDR3 runs to 11 residues. Germline V CDR1 and CDR2: SGHNT, YYREEE (reference sequence). CDR3 sequence reads: CASSRKTEAFF.

J is TRBJ2-7 and V is TRBV6-2 or TRBV6-3; TCRdb's D call, TRBD1, is unchecked because there is no DNA. Germline values: CDR1 MNHEY, CDR2 SVGEGT. There are 16 residues in the CDR3. Here the CDR3 reads CASSYSGQRMTYEQYF.

The rearrangement joins TRBV20-1 to TRBJ2-7; TCRdb's D call of TRBD1 is untestable without DNA. Germline CDR1 DFQATT, CDR2 SNEGSKA (reference sequence). The length of the CDR3 is 15 residues. The CDR3 is CSAAPVTQDPYEQYF.

V usage is TRBV7-8 and J usage is TRBJ2-7; checking the TCRdb D call of TRBD2 is not possible without DNA. The CDR3 sequence is 17 residues long. Germline CDR1 and CDR2: SGHVS and FQNEAQ. Here the CDR3 reads CASSSGDLAGGHYEQYF. The full variable domain, with the rest looked up from reference TRBV7-8 and TRBJ2-7, is GAGVSQSPRYKVAKRGQDVALRCDPISGHVSLFWYQQALGQGPEFLTYFQNEAQLDKSGLPSDRFFAERPEGSVSTLKIQRTQQEDSAVYLCASSSGDLAGGHYEQYFGPGTRLTVT.

The gene calls are TRBV7-9 and TRBJ1-2. The length of the CDR3 is 13 residues. In germline, CDR1 is SEHNR, CDR2 FQNEAQ (reference sequence). CDR3 loop: CASSPHLTYGYTF.